This T cell receptor beta chain is from a study of long-term antiretroviral therapy in people with HIV. Study-level findings and limits: In the period from about 2004 to 2017, blood was collected, possibly under older ART regimens.

This clone was recorded once. Its target is not known. V was clipped by 4 bases and J by 2 bases; unmatched bases: 11. The CDR3 runs to 18 residues. In germline, CDR1 is SGHKS, CDR2 YYEKEE (reference sequence). Researchers secured at least one pre-ART and at least two post-ART PBMC samples from each donor. Only United States sites treated participants with HIV. Held in samples before DNA extraction were about 0.85-11 million cryopreserved PBMC. Survey level was the resolution at which the v3.0 immunoSEQ assay ran. Sequencing was performed with immunoSEQ multiplex PCR; in TCRdb, only in-frame clones are kept and a portion is missing. The sample shows some 24,000 clones, over 80% of them seen only once.

The material was unsorted PBMCs, obtained 1.8 years before starting antiretroviral therapy. The chain is built from TRBV5-5 and TRBJ2-1; TRBD2 matches at 11 bases. The clonotype comes from a man aged 50-60 years with HIV. The CDR3 loop reads CASSTLAGALGAYNEQFF. The DNA of the CDR3 is TGTGCCAGCAGCACACTAGCGGGAGCTCTCGGGGCCTACAATGAGCAGTTCTTC.